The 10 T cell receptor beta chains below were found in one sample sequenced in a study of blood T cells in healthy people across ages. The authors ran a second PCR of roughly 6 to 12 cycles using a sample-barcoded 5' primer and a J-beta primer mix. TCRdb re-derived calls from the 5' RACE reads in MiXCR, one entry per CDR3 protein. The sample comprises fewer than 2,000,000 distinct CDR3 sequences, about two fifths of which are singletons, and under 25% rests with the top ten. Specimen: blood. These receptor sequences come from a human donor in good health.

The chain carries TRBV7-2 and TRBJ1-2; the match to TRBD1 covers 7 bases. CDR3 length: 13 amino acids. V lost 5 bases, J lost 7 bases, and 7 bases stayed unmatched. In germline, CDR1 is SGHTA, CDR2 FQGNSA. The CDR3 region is CASSLGTELGYTF. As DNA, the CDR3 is TGTGCCAGCAGCCTTGGGACAGAGCTTGGCTACACCTTC.

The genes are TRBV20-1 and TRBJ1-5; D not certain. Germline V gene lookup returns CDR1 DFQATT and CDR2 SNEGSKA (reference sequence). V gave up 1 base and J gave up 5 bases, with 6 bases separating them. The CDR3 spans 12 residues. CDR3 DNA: TGCAGTGCTAGAGCATACGATCAGCCCCAGCATTTT. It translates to CSARAYDQPQHF.

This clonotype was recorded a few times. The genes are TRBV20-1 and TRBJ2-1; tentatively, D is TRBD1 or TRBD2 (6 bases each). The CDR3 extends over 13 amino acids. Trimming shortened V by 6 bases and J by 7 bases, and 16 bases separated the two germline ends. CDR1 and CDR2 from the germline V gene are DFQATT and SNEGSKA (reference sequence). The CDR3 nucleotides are TGCAGTGCCCTTTGGGGGGCCAGGAATGAGCAGTTCTTC. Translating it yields CSALWGARNEQFF.

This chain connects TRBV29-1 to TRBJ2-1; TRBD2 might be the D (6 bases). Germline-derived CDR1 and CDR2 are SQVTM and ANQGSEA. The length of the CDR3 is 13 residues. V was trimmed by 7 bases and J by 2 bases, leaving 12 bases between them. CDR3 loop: CSAGERAYNEQFF. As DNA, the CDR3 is TGCAGCGCGGGAGAACGAGCCTACAATGAGCAGTTCTTC.

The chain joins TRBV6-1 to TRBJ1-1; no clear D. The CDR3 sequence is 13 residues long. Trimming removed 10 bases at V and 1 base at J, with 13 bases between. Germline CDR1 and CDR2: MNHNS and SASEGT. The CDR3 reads CAMLREPNTEAFF. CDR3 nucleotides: TGTGCCATGTTAAGAGAACCGAACACTGAAGCTTTCTTT.

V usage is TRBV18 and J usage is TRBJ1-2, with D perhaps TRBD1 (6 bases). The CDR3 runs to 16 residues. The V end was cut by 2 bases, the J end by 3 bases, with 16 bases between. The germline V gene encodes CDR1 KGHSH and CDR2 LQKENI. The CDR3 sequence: CASSPISGGSDYGYTF. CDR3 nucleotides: TGTGCCAGCTCACCAATTTCTGGGGGCTCAGACTATGGCTACACCTTC.

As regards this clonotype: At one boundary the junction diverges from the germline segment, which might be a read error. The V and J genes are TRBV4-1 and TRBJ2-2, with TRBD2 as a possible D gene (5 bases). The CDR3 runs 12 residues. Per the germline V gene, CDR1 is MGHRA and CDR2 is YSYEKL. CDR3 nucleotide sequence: TGCGCCAGCAGCTTTTTAGACGGGGAGCGGTTTTTT. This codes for CASSFLDGERFF.

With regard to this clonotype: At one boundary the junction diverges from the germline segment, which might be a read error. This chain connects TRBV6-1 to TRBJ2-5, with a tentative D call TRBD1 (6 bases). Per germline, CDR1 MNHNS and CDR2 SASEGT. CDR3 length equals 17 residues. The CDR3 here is CAISEQGTGPNQETQYF. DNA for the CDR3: TGTGCCATCAGTGAACAGGGAACAGGGCCGAACCAAGAGACCCAGTACTTC.

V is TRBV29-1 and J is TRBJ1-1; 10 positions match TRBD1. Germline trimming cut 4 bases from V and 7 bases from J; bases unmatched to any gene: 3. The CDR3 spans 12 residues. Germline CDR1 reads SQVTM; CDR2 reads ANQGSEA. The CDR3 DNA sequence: TGCAGCGTTGGCGGACAGGGGGGTGAAGCTTTCTTT. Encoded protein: CSVGGQGGEAFF.

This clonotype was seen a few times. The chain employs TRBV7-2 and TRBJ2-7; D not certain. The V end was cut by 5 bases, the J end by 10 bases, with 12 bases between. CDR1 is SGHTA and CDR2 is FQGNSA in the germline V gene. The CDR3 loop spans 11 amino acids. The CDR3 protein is CASSPSFDQYF. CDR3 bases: TGTGCCAGCAGCCCATCTTTCGACCAGTACTTC.